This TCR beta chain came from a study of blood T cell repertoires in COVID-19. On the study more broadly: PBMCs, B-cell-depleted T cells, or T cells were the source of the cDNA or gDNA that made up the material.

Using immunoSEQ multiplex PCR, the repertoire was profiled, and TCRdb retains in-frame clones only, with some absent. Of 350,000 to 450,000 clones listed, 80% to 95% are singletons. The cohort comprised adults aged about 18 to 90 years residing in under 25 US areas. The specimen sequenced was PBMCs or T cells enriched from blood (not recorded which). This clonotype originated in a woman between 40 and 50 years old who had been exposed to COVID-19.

CDR3 nucleotide sequence: TGTGCCAGCAGCAGCGGACTAGCGGTGAACACAGATACGCAGTATTTT. Residues: CASSSGLAVNTDTQYF. The genes are TRBV5-8 and TRBJ2-3; 10 bases line up with TRBD2. Germline CDR1 is SGHTS and CDR2 is YDEGEE. V shed 4 bases and J 2 bases; nucleotides not matched to a gene: 7. The CDR3 consists of 16 residues.